What follows are 8 T cell receptor beta chains derived from one specimen sequenced in a study of beta chain features in type 1 diabetes. Sequencing targeted expressed TCRB transcripts, as all isolated RNA had been reverse transcribed. TCRdb keeps only in-frame clones here, not all; method: immunoSEQ multiplex PCR. Of a few hundred thousand clones in the sample, roughly 13% were seen once. The sequenced material came from naive CD4+ T cells from blood. The receptors here all came from a man between 18 and 35 years old in good health.

The CDR3, as DNA: TGTGCCAGCAGACGGGACAGCGGGTTGAGGGCTTTCTTT. Residues: CASRRDSGLRAFF. The chain uses TRBV5-4 and TRBJ1-1, with TRBD1 matching 7 bases. Germline assignment: CDR1 SGHNT and CDR2 YYREEE (reference sequence). The CDR3 loop spans 13 amino acids. The V gene end was trimmed by 5 bases and the J gene end by 11 bases; junction bases not matched to a gene: 12.

This clone was seen many times. At one boundary the junction diverges from the germline segment, which might be a read error. The chain employs TRBV7-9 and TRBJ1-2; D is undetermined. This CDR3 spans 9 amino acids. Germline CDR1 and CDR2: SEHNR and FQNEAQ (reference sequence). The CDR3 DNA reads as TGCGCCCTAGGCTATGGCTACACCTTC. The encoded protein is CALGYGYTF.

J is TRBJ2-7 and V is TRBV28; TRBD1 agrees at 7 bases. The V and J ends lost 6 bases and 5 bases, in that order; junction bases with no gene match: 7. The V gene's germline CDR1 is MDHEN and CDR2 SYDVKM. The CDR3 has 13 amino acids. The CDR3: CASRTGTENEQYF. The CDR3 DNA sequence: TGTGCCAGCAGAACAGGGACAGAGAACGAGCAGTACTTC.

The V gene is TRBV27, the J gene TRBJ2-3; D remains unclear. Deletions cut 5 bases from V and 7 bases from J, with 13 bases between. Germline loops: CDR1 MNHEY, CDR2 SMNVEV (reference sequence). This CDR3 region has 13 residues. The chain's CDR3 is CASSPLPPNTQYF. In DNA form, the CDR3 reads TGTGCCAGCAGTCCACTGCCTCCGAATACGCAGTATTTT.

This clone was counted a few times. The chain uses TRBV20-1 and TRBJ2-7; D uncertain. Germline lookup yields CDR1 DFQATT and CDR2 SNEGSKA (reference sequence). The V end lost 3 bases, the J end lost 5 bases, and 8 bases lay between the germline ends. CDR3 length: 11 amino acids. CDR3 coding DNA: TGCAGTGCTAGTCGGTCTAACGAGCAGTACTTC. It translates to CSASRSNEQYF.

The genes are TRBV7-9 and TRBJ2-1, with 8 nucleotides matching TRBD1. CDR1 SEHNR and CDR2 FQNEAQ come from the germline V gene (reference sequence). Unmatched junction bases numbered 5, after V lost 1 base and J lost 6 bases. CDR3 length equals 15 residues. Here the CDR3 reads CASSLDGTGINEQFF. Here the CDR3 DNA reads TGTGCCAGCAGCTTAGACGGGACAGGTATCAATGAGCAGTTCTTC. Based on the CDR3 plus reference TRBV7-9 and TRBJ2-1, the full variable domain is DTGVSQNPRHKITKRGQNVTFRCDPISEHNRLYWYRQTLGQGPEFLTYFQNEAQLEKSRLLSDRFSAERPKGSFSTLEIQRTEQGDSAMYLCASSLDGTGINEQFFGPGTRLTVL.

This clone has just a few counts. The J gene is TRBJ2-7, the V gene TRBV13; 14 nucleotides align to TRBD2. Germline V gives CDR1 PRHDT, CDR2 FYEKMQ (reference sequence). V dropped 0 bases and J dropped 5; count of bases not matched to a gene: 3. This CDR3 contains 16 residues. The CDR3 spells CASSLGTSGGADEQYF. In nucleotides, the CDR3 is TGTGCCAGCAGCTTAGGGACTAGCGGGGGGGCTGACGAGCAGTACTTC.

CDR3 region: CASSYSGGVREQYF. The CDR3 bases are TGTGCCAGCAGTTACTCCGGGGGAGTACGTGAGCAGTACTTC. The chain employs TRBV6-5 and TRBJ2-7; D may be TRBD2 (6 bases). Germline V gene data show CDR1 as MNHEY and CDR2 as SVGAGI. This CDR3 is 14 amino acids long. V shed 0 bases and J shed 7 bases, with 13 bases lying between them.